The 28 T cell receptor beta chains reported below all come from one sample, sequenced in a study of early T cells in non-severe SARS-CoV-2 infection. TCRdb re-analysed the 5' RACE reads in MiXCR, keeping a single row per CDR3 protein. Of approximately 70,000 distinct CDR3 sequences in the sample, about 10% were seen once. The sequenced sample was whole blood, obtained at baseline. All receptors derive from an adult who was a healthcare worker with PCR-confirmed SARS-CoV-2 infection or an uninfected control (not recorded which).

The chain is built from TRBV5-8 and TRBJ1-5; D perhaps matches TRBD1 (5 bases). The CDR3 runs 15 residues. Germline values: CDR1 SGHTS, CDR2 YDEGEE. V lost 3 bases, J lost 4 bases, and 14 bases lay in between. CDR3 bases: TGTGCCAGCAGCTCCGGACGGGGGAGGAATCAGCCCCAGCATTTT. Its protein is CASSSGRGRNQPQHF.

This clonotype showed up just a few times. This chain connects TRBV20-1 to TRBJ1-2; 7 bases align to TRBD1. This CDR3 comprises 15 residues. Germline V CDR1 and CDR2: DFQATT, SNEGSKA (reference sequence). V was pared by 5 bases and J by 1 base, with 10 bases of the junction left unmatched. DNA of the CDR3: TGCAGTGCTTCCGGTGGGACAGTTTTTAACTATGGCTACACCTTC. Protein: CSASGGTVFNYGYTF.

This clonotype came up a few times. This chain links TRBV29-1 with TRBJ2-3, with D hard to call. Trimming removed 5 bases from V and 2 bases from J, with 8 bases in between. There are 12 residues in the CDR3. Per the germline V gene, CDR1 is SQVTM and CDR2 is ANQGSEA. The DNA for the CDR3 is TGCAGCGTTCCCCTGACCACAGATACGCAGTATTTT. It encodes CSVPLTTDTQYF.

The V call is TRBV4-2, the J call TRBJ2-7; 9 nucleotides match TRBD2. The CDR3 is 18 residues long. CDR1 and CDR2 from the germline V gene are LGHNA and YNFKEQ. V dropped 0 bases and J dropped 2; count of bases not matched to a gene: 11. DNA of the CDR3: TGTGCCAGCAGCCAAGATTGGGGGGCTAGCGGGGACACCTACGAGCAGTACTTC. Translation gives CASSQDWGASGDTYEQYF.

At least ten counts were recorded for this clonotype. The V gene is TRBV29-1, the J gene TRBJ2-7, with D unclear. The V end was cut by 4 bases, the J end by 2 bases, with 12 bases between. This CDR3 has 13 amino acids. Germline CDR1 SQVTM, CDR2 ANQGSEA. This chain's CDR3 is CSVVGRLTYEQYF. In nucleotides, the CDR3 is TGCAGCGTTGTAGGACGCCTAACCTACGAGCAGTACTTC.

The chain carries TRBV6-2 or TRBV6-3 and TRBJ2-1; a weak D match, TRBD2 (5 bases). This CDR3 is built from 17 residues. The V gene lost 3 bases and the J gene lost 0 bases, with 15 bases spanning the gap. Germline assignment: CDR1 MNHEY and CDR2 SVGEGT. CDR3 protein: CASSYPPTGYSYNEQFF. In DNA, the CDR3 is TGTGCCAGCAGTTATCCCCCCACGGGGTACTCCTACAATGAGCAGTTCTTC.

This clonotype was recorded many times. V gene TRBV10-3 combines with J gene TRBJ1-3, with 9 bases lining up with TRBD1. V lost 4 bases and J lost 0; bases outside the gene matches: 4. This CDR3 region has 16 residues. Germline V gene data show CDR1 as ENHRY and CDR2 as SYGVKD. For the CDR3, the DNA is TGTGCCATCAGTGGGGACAGGGTCTTCTCTGGAAACACCATATATTTT. Its translation is CAISGDRVFSGNTIYF.

The table lists this clonotype with many counts. The J gene is TRBJ2-5, the V gene TRBV18; 7 bases are shared with TRBD2. The CDR3 has 14 amino acids. J was trimmed by 1 base and V by 6 bases; bases with no gene match: 5. Germline CDR1 KGHSH, CDR2 LQKENI. The CDR3 DNA follows: TGTGCCAGCTCCGGACTAGGGGTCCAAGAGACCCAGTACTTC. It codes for CASSGLGVQETQYF.

Many counts were recorded for this clonotype. The chain is built from TRBV7-3 and TRBJ2-7; D not certain. The CDR3 is 15 residues long. CDR1 and CDR2 from the germline V gene are SGHTA and FQGTGA. V shed 1 base and J shed 7 bases, with 17 bases lying between them. The CDR3 here is CASSLSGGSYSEQYF. For the CDR3, the DNA is TGTGCCAGCAGCTTAAGTGGTGGATCCTACTCGGAGCAGTACTTC.

There are a few counts of this clonotype. The gene calls are TRBV5-4 and TRBJ2-1; 14 bases align to TRBD2. V was pared by 5 bases and J by 14 bases, with 6 bases of the junction left unmatched. This CDR3 spans 13 amino acids. Germline CDR1 reads SGHNT; CDR2 reads YYREEE (reference sequence). CDR3 amino acids: CASSGGLAGAKFF. As DNA, the CDR3 is TGTGCCAGCAGTGGGGGACTAGCGGGGGCGAAGTTCTTC.

This clonotype was seen ten or more times. The chain joins TRBV5-8 to TRBJ2-7; tentatively, D is TRBD2 (5 bases). This CDR3 is built from 14 residues. Germline values: CDR1 SGHTS, CDR2 YDEGEE. V lost 2 bases and J 3 bases, leaving 12 bases between the germline ends. This chain's CDR3 is CASSFMLGSYEQYF. The CDR3, as DNA: TGTGCCAGCAGCTTTATGCTGGGGAGCTACGAGCAGTACTTC.

At least ten counts were recorded for this clonotype. The CDR3 sequence: CASSPGAVEAFF. The CDR3 DNA reads as TGTGCCAGCTCACCAGGGGCTGTCGAAGCTTTCTTT. This chain joins TRBV18 and TRBJ1-1; weak D call: TRBD1 (5 bases). CDR1 KGHSH and CDR2 LQKENI come from the germline V gene. V lost 2 bases, J lost 8 bases, and 9 bases lay in between. CDR3 size: 12 residues.

This clonotype was counted only a few times. The J gene is TRBJ2-5, the V gene TRBV5-1, with D unresolved. V was pared by 0 bases and J by 3 bases, with 12 bases between. CDR1 and CDR2 (germline): SGHRS, YFSETQ. The CDR3 is 15 residues long. CDR3 nucleotide sequence: TGCGCCAGCAGCTTGGCAGGCCCCGTCGAAGAGACCCAGTACTTC. This codes for CASSLAGPVEETQYF.

Many counts were recorded for this clonotype. The chain recombines TRBV5-1 with TRBJ1-2; D might be TRBD1 (6 bases). Germline CDR1 and CDR2: SGHRS and YFSETQ. V shed 4 bases and J shed 7 bases, with 26 bases lying between them. This CDR3 comprises 17 residues. The CDR3 region has the DNA TGCGCCAGCAGCCCCGGTCCAACGGGGGGCGCAAGTCTTGGCTACACCTTC. Amino acid sequence: CASSPGPTGGASLGYTF.

This clonotype was observed a handful of times. The chain employs TRBV7-3 and TRBJ2-1, with no clear D. The germline V gene has CDR1 SGHTA and CDR2 FQGTGA. V lost 5 bases to trimming and J lost 3 bases, with 8 bases between them. This CDR3 is built from 13 residues. The CDR3 bases are TGTGCCAGCAGCAGTAATCTCTACAATGAGCAGTTCTTC. Amino acids: CASSSNLYNEQFF. The full variable domain, in which reference TRBV7-3 and TRBJ2-1 provide the parts outside the CDR3, is GAGVSQTPSNKVTEKGKYVELRCDPISGHTALYWYRQSLGQGPEFLIYFQGTGAADDSGLPNDRFFAVRPEGSVSTLKIQRTERGDSAVYLCASSSNLYNEQFFGPGTRLTVL.

The V call is TRBV10-3, the J call TRBJ1-5; 8 bases are shared with TRBD1. V was clipped by 6 bases and J by 5 bases; unmatched bases: 3. Germline CDR1 reads ENHRY; CDR2 reads SYGVKD. This CDR3 has 13 residues. CDR3 sequence: CAISQGQDQPQHF. The CDR3 region has the DNA TGTGCCATCAGCCAGGGACAGGATCAGCCCCAGCATTTT.

CDR3 coding DNA: TGTGCCAGCAGCCAAGATACCGGTTTCGGGGAGCAGTACTTC. Amino acid sequence: CASSQDTGFGEQYF. The chain has TRBV14 and TRBJ2-7; D not certain. With 0 bases removed from V and 7 bases from J, the gap between germline ends came to 13 bases. The CDR3 totals 14 residues. Germline V gives CDR1 SGHDN, CDR2 FVKESK.

The rearrangement links TRBV18 to TRBJ2-3; the D gene could be TRBD1 or TRBD2 (6 bases each). Germline values: CDR1 KGHSH, CDR2 LQKENI. This CDR3 has 16 amino acids. V lost 0 bases and J lost 4, with 14 bases in between. The CDR3 loop is CASSPPGGLSADTQYF. The CDR3, as DNA: TGTGCCAGCTCACCACCTGGGGGGCTAAGCGCAGATACGCAGTATTTT.

This clonotype has ten or more counts. CDR3 DNA sequence: TGTGCCAGCAGTTCTCCGGGACCCCTCCACTTT. Translating it yields CASSSPGPLHF. The chain recombines TRBV6-5 with TRBJ1-6; D is uncertain. This CDR3 region has 11 residues. Trimming removed 4 bases at V and 12 bases at J, with 7 bases between. CDR1 is MNHEY and CDR2 is SVGAGI in the germline V gene.

A few counts support this clonotype. The chain carries TRBV7-2 and TRBJ2-3; D unresolved. V was cut by 7 bases and J by 6 bases, with 17 bases left in between. The CDR3 is made up of 14 amino acids. Germline loops: CDR1 SGHTA, CDR2 FQGNSA. CDR3 in DNA: TGTGCCAGCAACTCTAGATGGGCAGATGATACGCAGTATTTT. It translates to CASNSRWADDTQYF.

The chain links TRBV6-1 to TRBJ2-7; 7 positions agree with TRBD1. V dropped 7 bases and J dropped 6; count of bases not matched to a gene: 9. The CDR3 covers 13 residues. Germline V lookup: CDR1 MNHNS, CDR2 SASEGT. The CDR3 reads CASMRQGPLEQYF. The CDR3 nucleotides are TGTGCCAGCATGAGACAGGGACCACTCGAGCAGTACTTC.

In its sample, this clonotype was seen many times. This chain joins TRBV7-2 and TRBJ2-7, with TRBD1 as a possible D gene (6 bases). This CDR3 is built from 15 residues. The V end lost 2 bases, the J end lost 5 bases, and 16 bases lay between the germline ends. Per germline, CDR1 SGHTA and CDR2 FQGNSA. CDR3 region: CASSLMGAAEDEQYF. Here the CDR3 DNA reads TGTGCCAGCAGCTTAATGGGGGCCGCGGAGGACGAGCAGTACTTC.

This clonotype was detected only a few times. This rearrangement joins TRBV5-1 to TRBJ2-7; unclear D gene. The V and J ends lost 2 bases and 0 bases respectively, with 9 bases between them. Germline assignment: CDR1 SGHRS and CDR2 YFSETQ. This CDR3 is 14 amino acids long. CDR3 DNA sequence: TGCGCCAGCAGCTTAATTTCTAACTCCTACGAGCAGTACTTC. Its translation is CASSLISNSYEQYF.

Regarding this clonotype: One end of the junction is discordant with germline, which a read error may explain. V gene TRBV13 combines with J gene TRBJ1-1; D remains unclear. Germline lookup yields CDR1 PRHDT and CDR2 FYEKMQ (reference sequence). The CDR3 is 13 amino acids. CDR3 DNA: TGTGCCAGCAGCTTCCCCCCAAACACTGAAGTTTTCTTT. This gives the protein CASSFPPNTEVFF.

This clonotype was recorded many times. This chain connects TRBV5-6 to TRBJ2-1; 9 nucleotides align to TRBD2. The CDR3 covers 15 residues. The J segment lost 9 bases and the V segment lost 0 bases, leaving 7 bases of the junction unmatched. Germline V gene sequence: CDR1 SGHDT, CDR2 YYEEEE. CDR3 nucleotides: TGTGCCAGCAGCTTGGAAGGCGGGGGGGCCCCTGAGCAGTTCTTC. Its translation is CASSLEGGGAPEQFF. Using reference TRBV5-6 and TRBJ2-1 for the parts outside the CDR3, the full variable domain is DAGVTQSPTHLIKTRGQQVTLRCSPKSGHDTVSWYQQALGQGPQFIFQYYEEEERQRGNFPDRFSGHQFPNYSSELNVNALLLGDSALYLCASSLEGGGAPEQFFGPGTRLTVL.

V gene TRBV4-1 combines with J gene TRBJ1-3; D possibly corresponds to TRBD1 (6 bases). This CDR3 has 17 amino acids. Germline assignment: CDR1 MGHRA and CDR2 YSYEKL. V lost 4 bases and J lost 1, with 17 bases in between. The CDR3: CASSPRPGHESGNTIYF. The CDR3 nucleotides read TGCGCCAGCAGCCCGAGGCCGGGACACGAGTCTGGAAACACCATATATTTT.

The chain uses TRBV2 and TRBJ2-7; tentatively, D is TRBD2 (5 bases). Germline CDR1 reads SNHLY; CDR2 reads FYNNEI. The CDR3 totals 16 residues. V was trimmed by 7 bases and J by 0 bases, leaving 19 bases between them. The CDR3 loop reads CASIRDHPTNSYEQYF. CDR3 DNA sequence: TGTGCCAGCATCCGCGATCACCCGACTAACTCCTACGAGCAGTACTTC.

This rearrangement joins TRBV20-1 to TRBJ2-1; D ambiguous. Germline V lookup: CDR1 DFQATT, CDR2 SNEGSKA (reference sequence). This CDR3 spans 12 amino acids. V was clipped by 5 bases and J by 0 bases, with 5 bases between them. In DNA, the CDR3 is TGCAGTGCTCAAAGCTCCTACAATGAGCAGTTCTTC. Its protein is CSAQSSYNEQFF.